Listed below are T cell receptor beta chains from one sample, sequenced in a study of cytomegalovirus exposure and HLA in healthy donors. Sequencing was performed with immunoSEQ multiplex PCR; in TCRdb, only in-frame clones are kept and a portion is missing. The table has approximately 120,000 clones, 88% seen once. Sequenced sample: PBMCs. These receptors all come from a young woman in good health and CMV-seronegative. The CDR3 runs from the conserved cysteine through the conserved F or W. Fields, in order: V gene, J gene, D gene, clone size, CDR3 length, CDR3 DNA, CDR3 protein. The D gene is left open where the match is weak. Clone size is not always given. Where it is, it says once, few, many or a class for expanded clones.

>TRBV7-2|TRBJ1-4|TRBD1|once|12
TGTGCCAGCAGCCGGACAGGGGAAAAACTGTTTTTT
CASSRTGEKLFF
>TRBV7-8|TRBJ1-2|TRBD1|NA|13
TGTGCCAGGGATCTGACAGGGGGCTGTGGCTACACCTTC
CARDLTGGCGYTF
>TRBV6-5|TRBJ1-2|NA|NA|14
TGTGCCAGCAGTTACTCGATACAGAACTATGGCTACACCTTC
CASSYSIQNYGYTF
>TRBV9|TRBJ1-2|NA|NA|12
TGTGCCAGCAGCCTGCAGGGGTATGGCTACACCTTC
CASSLQGYGYTF
>TRBV9|TRBJ2-7|NA|NA|18
TGTGCCAGCAGCGTTGTTACCACAGGATTTAGGATTATCTACGAGCAGTACTTC
CASSVVTTGFRIIYEQYF
>TRBV28|TRBJ2-3|NA|NA|16
TGTGCCAGCAGTCCTTTAATGACTCTCCTCACAGATACGCAGTATTTT
CASSPLMTLLTDTQYF
>TRBV6-1|TRBJ2-4|NA|NA|21
TGTGCCAGCAGTGAAGCTCCTCATATTTTAGGTGGACAGCCATCCAAAAACATTCAGTACTTC
CASSEAPHILGGQPSKNIQYF
>TRBV6-5|TRBJ2-7|TRBD1|NA|13
TGTGCCAGTAGACAGGGATCCACCTCCGAGCAGTACTTC
CASRQGSTSEQYF
>TRBV28|TRBJ2-5|TRBD1|NA|13
TGTGCCATCGGGACAGGGTGGTTGGAGACCCAGTACTTC
CAIGTGWLETQYF
>TRBV29-1|TRBJ2-1|NA|NA|15
TGCAGCGTTGAACTCCCGGGACAAGGAGCCAATGAGCAGTTCTTC
CSVELPGQGANEQFF
>TRBV20-1|TRBJ1-2|NA|once|11
TGCAGTGCTAGTATTAACTATGGCTACACCTTC
CSASINYGYTF
>TRBV11-1|TRBJ1-2|TRBD1|NA|13
TGTGCCAGCAGTTGGACAGGGTTCGATGGCTACACCTTC
CASSWTGFDGYTF
>TRBV6-5|TRBJ2-1|NA|NA|14
TGTGCCAGCAGTCCGTCTCGGACAAACCATGAGCAGTTCTTC
CASSPSRTNHEQFF
>TRBV5-1|TRBJ2-7|TRBD1|NA|15
TGCGCCAGCAGCGGCCTGGGACAGCTTCCCTACGAGCAGTACTTC
CASSGLGQLPYEQYF
>TRBV7-9|TRBJ1-1|TRBD1|NA|14
TGTGCCAGCAGCTTATTCCCAGGGGGCACTGAAGCTTTCTTT
CASSLFPGGTEAFF
>TRBV2|TRBJ2-2|TRBD2|once|15
TGTGCCAGCAGTGGGCGGGAGACGAACACCGGGGAGCTGTTTTTT
CASSGRETNTGELFF
>TRBV4-3|TRBJ1-1|NA|NA|13
TGCGCCAGCAGCCCGACAGTGAACACTGAAGCTTTCTTT
CASSPTVNTEAFF
>TRBV9|TRBJ2-7|TRBD2|NA|15
TGTGCCAGCAGCGACCCGACTAGCTCTCCCTACGAGCAGTACTTC
CASSDPTSSPYEQYF
>TRBV2|TRBJ2-5|NA|NA|14
TGTGCCAGCAGCTTCTCGACAGTTCGGGAGACCCAGTACTTC
CASSFSTVRETQYF
>TRBV27|TRBJ2-1|NA|NA|16
TGTGCCAGCAGTTCCTACACACTAAGCTCCTACAATGAGCAGTTCTTC
CASSSYTLSSYNEQFF
>TRBV18|TRBJ2-1|TRBD2|NA|17
TGTGCCAGCTCAACCGGGACTAGCGGGGGGTCTTACAATGAGCAGTTCTTC
CASSTGTSGGSYNEQFF
>TRBV13|TRBJ1-2|NA|NA|13
TGTGCCAGCAGCTCAACAGGGACCGGGGGCTACACCTTC
CASSSTGTGGYTF
>TRBV5-6|TRBJ2-7|TRBD1|NA|15
TGTGCCAGCAGACTCTCCGGGACAGGGGGCTACGAGCAGTACTTC
CASRLSGTGGYEQYF
>TRBV4-3|TRBJ2-7|TRBD1|NA|16
TGCGCCAGCAGCCAAGACGCCGGGACAGGGACCTACGAGCAGTACTTC
CASSQDAGTGTYEQYF
>TRBV6-5|TRBJ1-1|NA|NA|14
TGTGCCAGCGGCCCGGGGGGGCCGAACACTGAAGCTTTCTTT
CASGPGGPNTEAFF
>TRBV18|TRBJ1-2|NA|NA|14
TGTGCCAGCTCAAGCCGGGATCCCGACTATGGCTACACCTTC
CASSSRDPDYGYTF
>TRBV7-8|TRBJ1-2|NA|NA|14
TGTGCCAGCAGCTTAATGGGGAGTAAGGATGGCTACACCTTC
CASSLMGSKDGYTF
>TRBV5-1|TRBJ2-2|NA|NA|15
TGCGCCAGCAGCTTGGCCCCAGGGTCAGGCGGGGAGCTGTTTTTT
CASSLAPGSGGELFF
>TRBV30|TRBJ1-1|NA|once|16
TGTGCCTGGATGGGTCCACCGGGACAAATGAACACTGAAGCTTTCTTT
CAWMGPPGQMNTEAFF
>TRBV28|TRBJ2-7|TRBD2|once|14
TGTGCCAGCAGACTAGCGGGTGGGCTGGAAGAGCAGTACTTC
CASRLAGGLEEQYF
>TRBV5-1|TRBJ2-7|TRBD2|NA|18
TGCGCCAGCAGCTTGTTCCCGGGACTAGCGGGCCCAGCCTACGAGCAGTACTTC
CASSLFPGLAGPAYEQYF
>TRBV6-5|TRBJ2-7|TRBD2|few|12
TGTGCCAGCAGTGACACTAGCGGGAGGACGTACTTC
CASSDTSGRTYF
>TRBV21-1|TRBJ2-7|NA|NA|15
TGTGCCAGCAGCAAAGTTGGGCCTCTCAACTACGAGCAGTACTTC
CASSKVGPLNYEQYF
>TRBV7-9|TRBJ1-2|TRBD1|NA|12
TGTGCCAGCATCGGGACAGGCCCTGGCTACACCTTC
CASIGTGPGYTF
>TRBV7-2|TRBJ2-1|TRBD2|once|18
TGTGCCAGCAGCTTATCCAGCGGGGGGCCTGGCTCCTACAATGAGCAGTTCTTC
CASSLSSGGPGSYNEQFF
>TRBV11-2|TRBJ1-6|TRBD1|NA|15
TGTGCCAGCAGCCCCGGGACAGGGGAAAATTCACCCCTCCACTTT
CASSPGTGENSPLHF
>TRBV28|TRBJ2-1|NA|NA|15
TGTGCCAGCAGACCGGCAGCGGAGGCCTACAATGAGCAGTTCTTC
CASRPAAEAYNEQFF
>TRBV28|TRBJ2-7|TRBD1|NA|17
TGTGCCAGCAATTTGCCCCGACCCACAGGGGGCAAGGACGAGCAGTACTTC
CASNLPRPTGGKDEQYF
>TRBV19|TRBJ1-1|NA|NA|12
TGTGCCAGTAGTACCTTTCGAGGTGAAGCTTTCTTT
CASSTFRGEAFF
>TRBV28|TRBJ1-1|TRBD1|NA|15
TGTGCCAGCAGTACGCGGGACAGGCAGAACACTGAAGCTTTCTTT
CASSTRDRQNTEAFF
>TRBV30|TRBJ2-1|TRBD2|NA|16
TGTGCCTGGGCCCGGGGACTAGCGGGAGCCTACAATGAGCAGTTCTTC
CAWARGLAGAYNEQFF
>TRBV7-9|TRBJ2-7|TRBD1|NA|15
TGTGCCAGCAGCTTAGGGGACAGGGGATGGGACGAGCAGTACTTC
CASSLGDRGWDEQYF
>TRBV28|TRBJ2-3|NA|NA|15
TGTGCCAGCAGTTTGGTGGGGGCTAAGGGGGATACGCAGTATTTT
CASSLVGAKGDTQYF
>TRBV4-1|TRBJ2-7|NA|once|15
TGCGCCAGCAGCCTAACTCGACAGACGCCCTACGAGCAGTACTTC
CASSLTRQTPYEQYF
>TRBV7-3|TRBJ2-6|TRBD1|NA|18
TGTGCCAGCAGCCCATGGACAGGGGGCCCGCCTGGGGCCAACGTCCTGACTTTC
CASSPWTGGPPGANVLTF
>TRBV2|TRBJ2-5|TRBD2|NA|16
TGTGCCAGCAGTGGGTCCGGACTAGCGGGGGGGCGGACCCAGTACTTC
CASSGSGLAGGRTQYF
>TRBV29-1|TRBJ1-1|NA|NA|15
TGCAGCGTCCTGGGCCTAATAGGGGGTCACACTGAAGCTTTCTTT
CSVLGLIGGHTEAFF
>TRBV14|TRBJ2-5|NA|NA|15
TGTGCCAGCAGCCATCAACCGGGGGTCCGGGGGACCCAGTACTTC
CASSHQPGVRGTQYF
>TRBV6-5|TRBJ2-7|TRBD1|once|13
TGTGCCAGCAGCAACAGGGGAGTAGGGGAGCAGTACTTC
CASSNRGVGEQYF
>TRBV30|TRBJ2-3|NA|NA|12
TGTGCCTGGAGTCACCAGGGGGATACGCAGTATTTT
CAWSHQGDTQYF
>TRBV4-1|TRBJ2-1|TRBD2|few|14
TGCGCCAGCAGCCGGGACTACTCCTACAATGAGCAGTTCTTC
CASSRDYSYNEQFF
>TRBV6-1|TRBJ1-5|NA|NA|15
TGTGCCAGCAGTGACCCGTCGGGGTTCAATCAGCCCCAGCATTTT
CASSDPSGFNQPQHF
>TRBV19|TRBJ2-1|NA|once|15
TGTGCCAGTAGTTCGTGGTCTAGTGGTTACAATGAGCAGTTCTTC
CASSSWSSGYNEQFF
>TRBV29-1|TRBJ1-2|NA|NA|11
TGCAGCGTGGGGGGGGGCGCGGGCTACACCTTC
CSVGGGAGYTF
>TRBV5-1|TRBJ2-5|TRBD2|NA|15
TGCGCCAGCAGCCCGTCCAGCGGGAGAGGGGAGACCCAGTACTTC
CASSPSSGRGETQYF
>TRBV7-2|TRBJ2-1|NA|NA|15
TGTGCCAGCAGCTTATTTGAGCGAACCCTCAATGAGCAGTTCTTC
CASSLFERTLNEQFF
>TRBV27|TRBJ1-1|NA|NA|15
TGTGCCAGCAGTAATTGGCCGACGAGAGGCACTGAAGCTTTCTTT
CASSNWPTRGTEAFF
>TRBV5-4|TRBJ1-2|TRBD1|NA|14
TGTGCCAGCAGCTGGACAGGGGGAAGAGATGGCTACACCTTC
CASSWTGGRDGYTF
>TRBV18|TRBJ2-5|NA|NA|13
TGTGCCAGCTCACAATCCCGCGGAGAGACCCAGTACTTC
CASSQSRGETQYF